This TCR beta chain was sequenced for a study of blood T cell repertoires in COVID-19. Across the whole study: Acute and convalescent COVID-19 samples came from the United States, Italy and Spain.

In the original analysis: Estimated nucleated cell counts came from reference gene primer amplification. TCRdb's copy holds only in-frame clones and misses some; the assay was immunoSEQ multiplex PCR. The DNA gave D and trimming, while V, J and clone size come from that table. The profile shows around 200,000 clones, more than 75% of them singletons. V lost 6 bases, J lost 3 bases, and 17 bases lay in between. In germline, CDR1 is SQVTM, CDR2 ANQGSEA. The CDR3 spans 14 residues. This TCR was sampled from a man between 50 and 59 years old with acute or convalescent COVID-19. The V call is TRBV29-1, the J call TRBJ1-1; maybe TRBD1 (6 bases). The source material was peripheral blood. The CDR3 here is CSVDRPRGDTEAFF. In DNA, the CDR3 is TGCAGCGTCGACAGGCCACGGGGGGACACTGAAGCTTTCTTT.